This T cell receptor (beta chain) appears in the sequencing data of a study of shared clonotypes between healthy human individuals. The assay was immunoSEQ multiplex PCR, and TCRdb's table has in-frame clones only and misses some. The sample has about 490,000 clones, 70% to 80% seen once. Whole-study findings and limits: Represented genetic and exposure-history diversity was restricted by having few donors. Sampling involved blood alone; tissue repertoires likely differ.

Genomic DNA, for the unsorted samples, came from about 90 million PBMCs. Details on this clone: What it binds is not known.

V was clipped by 3 bases and J by 0 bases, with 12 bases between them. CDR3 size: 16 residues. Germline-derived CDR1 and CDR2 are LNHDA and SQIVND (reference sequence). The sequenced sample consisted of PBMCs. The receptor's source is a woman aged 40 to 49 in good health. Some clones in this sample may be carry-over from other donors' samples. V gene TRBV19 combines with J gene TRBJ1-5; D remains ambiguous. Here the CDR3 reads CASSMAGWSSNQPQHF. For the CDR3, the DNA is TGTGCCAGTAGTATGGCGGGGTGGTCTAGCAATCAGCCCCAGCATTTT. The full variable domain, its missing parts supplied by reference TRBV19 and TRBJ1-5, is DGGITQSPKYLFRKEGQNVTLSCEQNLNHDAMYWYRQDPGQGLRLIYYSQIVNDFQKGDIAEGYSVSREKKESFPLTVTSAQKNPTAFYLCASSMAGWSSNQPQHFGDGTRLSIL.